This T cell receptor beta chain was sequenced for a study of T cell changes during pregnancy in multiple sclerosis. The CDR3 totals 17 residues. Trimming took 4 bases from V and 3 from J; bases not matched to a gene: 7. CDR1 and CDR2 from the germline V gene are MGHRA and YSYEKL. Profiled with immunoSEQ multiplex PCR; TCRdb holds only in-frame clones, not every one. This repertoire shows 57,000 or so clones, 90% found once; its top ten account for about 6.4%. This TCR was sampled from a female donor in good health, enrolled as a control in a pregnancy study. The sequences come from peripheral blood, collected in the third trimester of pregnancy. The chain employs TRBV4-1 and TRBJ2-2, with TRBD2 identical over 11 bases. CDR3 in amino acids: CASSLPPGLADTGELFF. The CDR3 DNA reads as TGCGCCAGCAGCCTCCCCCCGGGACTAGCGGACACCGGGGAGCTGTTTTTT.